One and the same sample provided the 27 T cell receptor beta chains below, sequenced in a study of shared clonotypes between healthy human individuals. Sequenced by immunoSEQ multiplex PCR; TCRdb stores in-frame clones only, minus some. The table has about 590,000 clones, roughly 95% seen once. Naive CD8 cells, CD45RO-negative and positively selected for CCR7, excluded terminally differentiated effector memory CD45RA+ cells. Specimen: naive CD8+ T cells sorted from blood. These receptors were collected from a woman aged 25 to 45 in good health.

The chain has TRBV6-1 and TRBJ1-5; D perhaps matches TRBD1 (5 bases). V shed 6 bases and J shed 0 bases, with 12 bases lying between them. Germline CDR1 is MNHNS and CDR2 is SASEGT. The CDR3 runs 15 residues. CDR3 bases: TGTGCCAGCAGCGGACGGGGGTATAGCAATCAGCCCCAGCATTTT. Amino acids: CASSGRGYSNQPQHF.

V is TRBV7-9 and J is TRBJ2-1; weak D call: TRBD2 (5 bases). In germline, CDR1 is SEHNR, CDR2 FQNEAQ (reference sequence). The length of the CDR3 is 14 residues. Trimming stripped 0 bases from V and 15 bases from J, with 18 bases between. The CDR3 loop reads CASSLALGPGESFF. In nucleotides, the CDR3 is TGTGCCAGCAGCTTAGCGCTGGGCCCCGGGGAGTCGTTCTTC. The entire variable domain, with the rest obtained from reference TRBV7-9 and TRBJ2-1, is as follows: DTGVSQNPRHKITKRGQNVTFRCDPISEHNRLYWYRQTLGQGPEFLTYFQNEAQLEKSRLLSDRFSAERPKGSFSTLEIQRTEQGDSAMYLCASSLALGPGESFFGPGTRLTVL.

The rearrangement joins TRBV7-8 to TRBJ2-5; D unclear. The germline gives CDR1 SGHVS, CDR2 FQNEAQ. There are 12 residues in the CDR3. V was cut by 5 bases and J by 1 base, with 5 bases left in between. The CDR3: CASSPLQETQYF. The CDR3 region has the DNA TGTGCCAGCAGCCCCCTCCAAGAGACCCAGTACTTC.

V is TRBV9 and J is TRBJ2-2, with 13 bases aligning to TRBD2. V shed 0 bases, J shed 5 bases, and the junction held 7 bases outside the gene matches. Germline V gives CDR1 SGDLS, CDR2 YYNGEE. The CDR3 totals 18 residues. The CDR3 region is CASSVARTSGSATGELFF. CDR3 nucleotides: TGTGCCAGCAGCGTAGCCCGGACTAGCGGGAGTGCTACCGGGGAGCTGTTTTTT. Full variable domain (missing parts from reference TRBV9 and TRBJ2-2): DSGVTQTPKHLITATGQRVTLRCSPRSGDLSVYWYQQSLDQGLQFLIQYYNGEERAKGNILERFSAQQFPDLHSELNLSSLELGDSALYFCASSVARTSGSATGELFFGEGSRLTVL.

DNA for the CDR3: TGCGCCAGCAGCCAAGACTCGGCGGGGAACACTGAAGCTTTCTTT. It is translated as CASSQDSAGNTEAFF. This sequence joins TRBV4-1 and TRBJ1-1; D gene uncertain. Germline V gene lookup returns CDR1 MGHRA and CDR2 YSYEKL. The CDR3 is 15 amino acids. With 0 bases removed from V and 1 base from J, the gap between germline ends came to 9 bases.

The V gene is TRBV27, the J gene TRBJ2-4, with D tentatively TRBD2 (6 bases). Trimming removed 8 bases from V and 10 bases from J, with 12 bases in between. This CDR3 has 11 residues. Germline V lookup: CDR1 MNHEY, CDR2 SMNVEV (reference sequence). CDR3 in DNA: TGTGCCAGCGGGACTGGATCTATTCAGTACTTC. This encodes CASGTGSIQYF.

The genes are TRBV6-5 and TRBJ2-3; 9 bases map to TRBD1. This CDR3 has 15 residues. J was trimmed by 0 bases and V by 5 bases; bases with no gene match: 3. CDR1 is MNHEY and CDR2 is SVGAGI in the germline V gene. Written as DNA, the CDR3 is TGTGCCAGCAGTCAGACAGGGGGAAGCACAGATACGCAGTATTTT. It yields the protein CASSQTGGSTDTQYF.

About this clone: The identical CDR3 is also encoded by other nucleotide sequences in the sample. CDR3 region: CASRTGYHGYTF. DNA for the CDR3: TGTGCCAGCAGGACAGGGTACCATGGCTACACCTTC. The rearrangement uses TRBV27 and TRBJ1-2, with 7 bases lining up with TRBD1. The germline V gene has CDR1 MNHEY and CDR2 SMNVEV (reference sequence). The CDR3 is made up of 12 amino acids. Losses at the gene ends were 6 bases for V and 6 bases for J; bases not matched to a gene: 4.

The V and J genes are TRBV6-1 and TRBJ2-5; no clear D. Looked up from germline, CDR1 is MNHNS and CDR2 is SASEGT. Deletions cut 5 bases from V and 7 bases from J, with 8 bases between. CDR3 length: 11 residues. In DNA form, the CDR3 reads TGTGCCAGCAGTTACCCTCCGACCCAGTACTTC. Translation gives CASSYPPTQYF.

The chain carries TRBV7-9 and TRBJ2-7; 8 positions match TRBD2. V shed 5 bases and J 0 bases; nucleotides not matched to a gene: 6. Germline assignment: CDR1 SEHNR and CDR2 FQNEAQ (reference sequence). The CDR3 extends over 15 amino acids. The CDR3 loop reads CASSPGGVLSYEQYF. The CDR3 DNA reads TGTGCCAGCAGCCCGGGGGGGGTCCTCTCCTACGAGCAGTACTTC.

The chain recombines TRBV27 with TRBJ2-7, with D perhaps TRBD2 (5 bases). This CDR3 comprises 14 residues. The V end was cut by 4 bases, the J end by 5 bases, with 15 bases between. CDR1 is MNHEY, CDR2 SMNVEV, per germline (reference sequence). The CDR3 loop is CASSYGNVGDEQYF. In DNA, the CDR3 is TGTGCCAGCAGTTACGGGAACGTCGGGGACGAGCAGTACTTC.

The chain recombines TRBV11-2 with TRBJ2-1; unclear D gene. The CDR3 loop spans 15 amino acids. Trimming took off 4 bases at V and 1 base at J, with 11 bases between the two ends. CDR1 is SGHAT, CDR2 FQNNGV, per germline. Written as DNA, the CDR3 is TGTGCCAGCAGCTCCTCGGCGAGTTCCTACAATGAGCAGTTCTTC. This encodes CASSSSASSYNEQFF. Filled out from reference TRBV11-2 and TRBJ2-1, the complete variable domain reads EAGVAQSPRYKIIEKRQSVAFWCNPISGHATLYWYQQILGQGPKLLIQFQNNGVVDDSQLPKDRFSAERLKGVDSTLKIQPAKLEDSAVYLCASSSSASSYNEQFFGPGTRLTVL.

V is TRBV27 and J is TRBJ1-1; 9 bases are shared with TRBD1. The CDR3 sequence is 15 residues long. J gave up 1 base and V 8 bases, and 8 bases lay outside the gene matches. CDR1 MNHEY and CDR2 SMNVEV come from the germline V gene (reference sequence). The CDR3, as DNA: TGTGCCAGCTCCCTCGACAGGGGGGGGAACACTGAAGCTTTCTTT. It translates to CASSLDRGGNTEAFF.

The rearrangement links TRBV19 to TRBJ2-7, with TRBD1 matching 7 bases. Germline V CDR1 and CDR2: LNHDA, SQIVND (reference sequence). Trimming removed 6 bases from V and 2 bases from J; junction bases left unmatched: 1. This CDR3 is 12 amino acids long. Written as DNA, the CDR3 is TGTGCCAGTAGGGGGACAGCCTACGAGCAGTACTTC. This encodes CASRGTAYEQYF.

The genes are TRBV11-2 and TRBJ2-1; 9 bases fit TRBD2. J gave up 8 bases and V 2 bases, and 10 bases lay outside the gene matches. CDR1 SGHAT and CDR2 FQNNGV come from the germline V gene. The CDR3 covers 16 residues. CDR3 residues: CASSLWTGTSKDEQFF. CDR3 DNA sequence: TGTGCCAGCAGCTTATGGACGGGGACTAGCAAGGATGAGCAGTTCTTC.

The chain has TRBV11-2 and TRBJ2-1, with TRBD1 matching over 7 bases. This CDR3 region has 15 residues. V shed 3 bases, J shed 4 bases, and the junction held 6 bases outside the gene matches. CDR1 is SGHAT and CDR2 is FQNNGV in the germline V gene. The CDR3 sequence: CASSFPGQLYNEQFF. The CDR3 DNA reads as TGTGCCAGCAGCTTCCCGGGACAGTTATACAATGAGCAGTTCTTC.

V and J are TRBV28 and TRBJ2-1; TRBD2 agrees at 8 bases. Germline CDR1 MDHEN, CDR2 SYDVKM. CDR3 length: 12 residues. V dropped 4 bases and J dropped 8; count of bases not matched to a gene: 1. CDR3 bases: TGTGCCAGCAGTTGGACTAGCTATGAGCAGTTCTTC. Translated: CASSWTSYEQFF.

This clone was seen once. The V call is TRBV5-6, the J call TRBJ2-7; tentatively, D is TRBD2 (6 bases). V was trimmed by 3 bases and J by 6 bases, leaving 16 bases between them. The CDR3 length is 14 residues. The germline V gene has CDR1 SGHDT and CDR2 YYEEEE. CDR3 loop: CASSSAGGAFEQYF. CDR3 DNA: TGTGCCAGCAGCTCCGCCGGGGGAGCGTTCGAGCAGTACTTC. Drawing the rest from reference TRBV5-6 and TRBJ2-7, the complete variable domain is DAGVTQSPTHLIKTRGQQVTLRCSPKSGHDTVSWYQQALGQGPQFIFQYYEEEERQRGNFPDRFSGHQFPNYSSELNVNALLLGDSALYLCASSSAGGAFEQYFGPGTRLTVT.

This rearrangement joins TRBV27 to TRBJ1-2; no clear D. This CDR3 comprises 11 residues. Germline CDR1 MNHEY, CDR2 SMNVEV (reference sequence). With 8 bases removed from V and 11 bases from J, the gap between germline ends came to 15 bases. The CDR3 nucleotides are TGTGCCAGCGGGTGGGCCTCTGTTTACACCTTC. Encoded protein: CASGWASVYTF.

In DNA form, the CDR3 reads TGTGCCAGCAGTACCTATTACAATGAGCAGTTCTTC. This codes for CASSTYYNEQFF. This sequence joins TRBV27 and TRBJ2-1, with D unclear. From germline, CDR1 is MNHEY and CDR2 SMNVEV (reference sequence). This CDR3 region has 12 residues. V lost 5 bases and J lost 4, with 6 bases in between.

This chain connects TRBV28 to TRBJ2-7; 12 nucleotides agree with TRBD1. The V gene's germline CDR1 is MDHEN and CDR2 SYDVKM. V lost 9 bases to trimming and J lost 4 bases; unmatched junction nucleotides: 7. The CDR3 spans 14 residues. CDR3 DNA: TGTGCCAGTAGCGGGACAGGGGGCCAGTACGAGCAGTACTTC. Amino acid sequence: CASSGTGGQYEQYF.

Concerning this clone itself: The identical CDR3 is also encoded by other nucleotide sequences in the sample. This chain joins TRBV5-6 and TRBJ2-7; a weak D match, TRBD1 (6 bases). V was shortened by 2 bases and J by 1 base, with 10 bases between the two germline ends. Looked up from germline, CDR1 is SGHDT and CDR2 is YYEEEE. CDR3 size: 14 residues. The CDR3 nucleotides are TGTGCCAGCAGCTTAGGCAGGGGTTCCTACGAGCAGTACTTC. Protein: CASSLGRGSYEQYF.

About this clone itself: Germline and junction disagree at one end, which may indicate a read error. The V and J genes are TRBV4-1 and TRBJ1-2; 8 bases fit TRBD1. Germline CDR1 reads MGHRA; CDR2 reads YSYEKL. The CDR3 totals 12 residues. CDR3 coding DNA: TGCGCCAGCAGCCTGACAGGGGAAAAGAAGAGCTTC. The encoded protein is CASSLTGEKKSF.

This clone was seen just once. The chain combines TRBV4-1 with TRBJ2-7; weak D call: TRBD2 (6 bases). The germline V gene encodes CDR1 MGHRA and CDR2 YSYEKL. Deletions cut 0 bases from V and 3 bases from J, with 12 bases between. This CDR3 is 15 amino acids long. The CDR3: CASSQDGGMDYEQYF. DNA of the CDR3: TGCGCCAGCAGCCAAGACGGGGGAATGGACTACGAGCAGTACTTC.

The rearrangement uses TRBV9 and TRBJ2-3; 8 positions agree with TRBD2. With 0 bases clipped from V and 5 bases from J, the junction kept 11 bases outside the gene matches. CDR1 SGDLS and CDR2 YYNGEE come from the germline V gene. The CDR3 consists of 17 residues. The CDR3 reads CASSVVPAGAPGDTQYF. For the CDR3, the DNA is TGTGCCAGCAGCGTAGTCCCAGCGGGAGCCCCGGGAGATACGCAGTATTTT.

The V and J genes are TRBV4-1 and TRBJ2-5; TRBD1 matches 8 bases. The V segment lost 4 bases and the J segment 5 bases; nucleotides outside the gene matches: 9. The CDR3 runs 15 residues. Germline CDR1 and CDR2: MGHRA and YSYEKL. The CDR3 here is CASSLESGGRETQYF. CDR3 sequence (DNA): TGCGCCAGCAGCCTCGAATCAGGGGGCCGGGAGACCCAGTACTTC.

The chain has TRBV28 and TRBJ2-1; the match to TRBD2 covers 8 bases. Germline V CDR1 and CDR2: MDHEN, SYDVKM. The CDR3 sequence is 15 residues long. After removal of 6 bases from V and 6 bases from J, the junction contained 10 bases not matched to a gene. The CDR3 DNA reads TGTGCCAGCAGAGACGGGAGGGACTCAGGCAATGAGCAGTTCTTC. Its translation is CASRDGRDSGNEQFF. Using reference TRBV28 and TRBJ2-1 for the parts outside the CDR3, the full variable domain is DVKVTQSSRYLVKRTGEKVFLECVQDMDHENMFWYRQDPGLGLRLIYFSYDVKMKEKGDIPEGYSVSREKKERFSLILESASTNQTSMYLCASRDGRDSGNEQFFGPGTRLTVL.